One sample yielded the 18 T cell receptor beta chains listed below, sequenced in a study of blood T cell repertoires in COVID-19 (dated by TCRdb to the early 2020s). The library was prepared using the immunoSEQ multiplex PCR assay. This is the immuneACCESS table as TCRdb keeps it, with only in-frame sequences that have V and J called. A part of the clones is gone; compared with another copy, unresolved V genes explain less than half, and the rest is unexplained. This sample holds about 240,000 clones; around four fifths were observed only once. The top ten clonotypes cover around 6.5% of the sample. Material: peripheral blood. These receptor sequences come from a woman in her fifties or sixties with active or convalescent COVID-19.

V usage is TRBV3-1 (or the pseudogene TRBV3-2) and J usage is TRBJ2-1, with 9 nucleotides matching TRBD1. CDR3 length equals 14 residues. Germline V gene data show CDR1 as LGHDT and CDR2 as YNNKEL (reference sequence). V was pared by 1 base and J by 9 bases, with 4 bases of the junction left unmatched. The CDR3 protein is CASSQAGTGFEQFF. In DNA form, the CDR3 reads TGTGCCAGCAGCCAAGCCGGGACAGGGTTTGAGCAGTTCTTC.

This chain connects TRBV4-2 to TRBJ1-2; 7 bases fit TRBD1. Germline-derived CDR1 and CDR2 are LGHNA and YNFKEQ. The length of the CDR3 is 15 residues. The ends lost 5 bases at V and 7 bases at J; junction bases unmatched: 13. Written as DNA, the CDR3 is TGTGCCAGCAGCGAACGGGGGCAGGGGGTGAGTGGCTACACCTTC. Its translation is CASSERGQGVSGYTF.

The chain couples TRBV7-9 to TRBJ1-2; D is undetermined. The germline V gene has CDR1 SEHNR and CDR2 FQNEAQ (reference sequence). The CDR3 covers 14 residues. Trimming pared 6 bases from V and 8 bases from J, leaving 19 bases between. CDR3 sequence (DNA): TGTGCCAGCAGTCTTTCGAAGGAGGGAGGCGGCTACACCTTC. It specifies CASSLSKEGGGYTF.

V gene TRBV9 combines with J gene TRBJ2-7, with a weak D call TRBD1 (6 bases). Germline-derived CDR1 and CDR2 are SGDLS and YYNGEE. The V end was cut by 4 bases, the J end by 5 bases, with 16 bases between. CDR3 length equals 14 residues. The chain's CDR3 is CASSLGGQPHEQYF. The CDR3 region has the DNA TGTGCCAGCAGCTTAGGAGGACAGCCCCACGAGCAGTACTTC.

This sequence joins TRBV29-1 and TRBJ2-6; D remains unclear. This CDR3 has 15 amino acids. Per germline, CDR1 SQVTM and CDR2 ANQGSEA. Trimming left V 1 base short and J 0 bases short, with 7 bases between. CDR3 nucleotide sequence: TGCAGCGTTGAAGCCCCACACTCTGGGGCCAACGTCCTGACTTTC. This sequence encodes CSVEAPHSGANVLTF.

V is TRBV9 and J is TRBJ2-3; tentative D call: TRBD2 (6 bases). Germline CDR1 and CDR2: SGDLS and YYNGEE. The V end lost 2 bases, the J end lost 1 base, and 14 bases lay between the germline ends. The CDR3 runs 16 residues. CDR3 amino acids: CASSVDGSDGTDTQYF. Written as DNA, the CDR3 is TGTGCCAGCAGCGTTGACGGGAGCGACGGCACAGATACGCAGTATTTT.

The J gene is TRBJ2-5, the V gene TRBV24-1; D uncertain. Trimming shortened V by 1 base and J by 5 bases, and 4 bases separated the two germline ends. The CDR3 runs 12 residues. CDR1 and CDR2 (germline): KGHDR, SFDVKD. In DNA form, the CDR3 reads TGTGCCACCAGTGATTTTTCGGAGACCCAGTACTTC. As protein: CATSDFSETQYF.

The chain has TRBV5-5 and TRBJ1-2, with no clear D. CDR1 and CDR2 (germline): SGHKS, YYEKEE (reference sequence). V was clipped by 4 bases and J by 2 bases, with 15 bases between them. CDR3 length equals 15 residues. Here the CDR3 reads CASSPTDIQNYGYTF. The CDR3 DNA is TGTGCCAGCAGCCCAACTGACATACAAAACTATGGCTACACCTTC.

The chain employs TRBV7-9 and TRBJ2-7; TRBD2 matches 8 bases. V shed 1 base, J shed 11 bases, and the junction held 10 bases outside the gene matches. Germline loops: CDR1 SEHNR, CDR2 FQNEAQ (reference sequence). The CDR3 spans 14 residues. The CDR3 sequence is CASSLVDSGKVEYF. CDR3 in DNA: TGTGCCAGCAGCTTAGTGGATAGCGGGAAGGTCGAGTACTTC.

CDR3 residues: CASSRPGQGNEQFF. CDR3 in DNA: TGTGCCAGCAGTAGACCGGGACAGGGGAATGAGCAGTTCTTC. This chain uses TRBV28 with TRBJ2-1; 10 bases are shared with TRBD1. CDR1 is MDHEN and CDR2 is SYDVKM in the germline V gene. This CDR3 spans 14 amino acids. V shed 5 bases, J shed 7 bases, and the junction held 5 bases outside the gene matches. Supplemented by reference TRBV28 and TRBJ2-1, the full variable domain reads DVKVTQSSRYLVKRTGEKVFLECVQDMDHENMFWYRQDPGLGLRLIYFSYDVKMKEKGDIPEGYSVSREKKERFSLILESASTNQTSMYLCASSRPGQGNEQFFGPGTRLTVL.

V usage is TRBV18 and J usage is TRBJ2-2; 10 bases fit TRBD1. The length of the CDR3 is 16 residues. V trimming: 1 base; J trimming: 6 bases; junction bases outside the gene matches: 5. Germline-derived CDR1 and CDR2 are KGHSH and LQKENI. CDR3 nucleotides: TGTGCCAGCTCACCACTGAGAGGGACAGGGGCCGGGGAGCTGTTTTTT. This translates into CASSPLRGTGAGELFF.

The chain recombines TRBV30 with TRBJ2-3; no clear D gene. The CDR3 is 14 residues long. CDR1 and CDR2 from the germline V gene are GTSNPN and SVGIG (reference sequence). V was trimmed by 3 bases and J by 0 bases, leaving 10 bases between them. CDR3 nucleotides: TGTGCCTGGAGGGCCACGACTAGCACAGATACGCAGTATTTT. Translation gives CAWRATTSTDTQYF.

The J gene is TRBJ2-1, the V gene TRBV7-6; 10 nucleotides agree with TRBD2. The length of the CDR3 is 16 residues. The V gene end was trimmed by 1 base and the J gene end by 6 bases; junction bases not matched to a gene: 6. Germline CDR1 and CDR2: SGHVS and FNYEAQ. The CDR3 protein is CASSLEGASGSNEQFF. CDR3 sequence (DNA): TGTGCCAGCAGCTTAGAGGGTGCTAGCGGGAGCAATGAGCAGTTCTTC.

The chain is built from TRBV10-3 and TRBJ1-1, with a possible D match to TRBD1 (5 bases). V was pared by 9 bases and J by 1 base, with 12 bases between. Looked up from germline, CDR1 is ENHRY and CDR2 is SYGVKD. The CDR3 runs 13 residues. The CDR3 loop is CAIPGGGNTEAFF. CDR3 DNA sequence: TGTGCCATACCCGGGGGGGGGAACACTGAAGCTTTCTTT.

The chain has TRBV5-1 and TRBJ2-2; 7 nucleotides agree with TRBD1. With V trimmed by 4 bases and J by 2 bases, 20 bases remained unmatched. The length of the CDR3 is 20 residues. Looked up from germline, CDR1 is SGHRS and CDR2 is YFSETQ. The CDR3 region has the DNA TGCGCCAGCAGCCCTCAGGTGGGGACAGCTACTTCCCTAAACACCGGGGAGCTGTTTTTT. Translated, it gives CASSPQVGTATSLNTGELFF.

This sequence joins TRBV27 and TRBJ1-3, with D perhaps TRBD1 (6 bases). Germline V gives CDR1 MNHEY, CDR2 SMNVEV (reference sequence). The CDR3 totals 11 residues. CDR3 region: CYRVSGNTIYF. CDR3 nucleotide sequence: TGTTACAGGGTCTCTGGAAACACCATATATTTT.

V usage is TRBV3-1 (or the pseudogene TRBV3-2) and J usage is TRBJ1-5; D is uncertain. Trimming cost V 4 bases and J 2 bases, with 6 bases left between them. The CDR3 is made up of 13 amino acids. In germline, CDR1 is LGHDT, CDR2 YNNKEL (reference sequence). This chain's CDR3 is CASSLSRNQPQHF. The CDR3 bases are TGTGCCAGCAGCCTCAGTCGCAATCAGCCCCAGCATTTT.

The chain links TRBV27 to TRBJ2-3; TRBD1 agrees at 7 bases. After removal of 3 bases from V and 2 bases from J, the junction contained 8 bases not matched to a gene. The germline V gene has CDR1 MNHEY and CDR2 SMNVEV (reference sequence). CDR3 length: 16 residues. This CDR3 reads CASSLIWDSPTDTQYF. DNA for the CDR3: TGTGCCAGCAGTTTGATCTGGGACAGCCCCACAGATACGCAGTATTTT.